What follows are 23 T cell receptor beta chains derived from one specimen sequenced in a study of blood T cell repertoires in COVID-19. Only in-frame clones appear in the TCRdb table, and some are missing; sequencing was by immunoSEQ multiplex PCR. This table has 150,000 to 200,000 clones, 82% appearing once. Sequenced material: PBMCs or T cells enriched from blood (not recorded which). The receptors stem from a woman aged 60-75 years with acute COVID-19.

The chain joins TRBV5-1 to TRBJ1-6; D is unresolved. The germline CDR1 and CDR2 sequences are SGHRS and YFSETQ. The germline V and J ends were trimmed by 2 bases and 8 bases, with 14 bases remaining between them. CDR3 size: 15 residues. CDR3 nucleotides: TGCGCCAGCAGCTTCCGGACTGGGAGGGATTCACCCCTCCACTTT. This gives the protein CASSFRTGRDSPLHF.

The V gene is TRBV5-5, the J gene TRBJ1-5; 9 bases are shared with TRBD1. Germline CDR1 SGHKS, CDR2 YYEKEE (reference sequence). V lost 4 bases, J lost 5 bases, and 13 bases stayed unmatched. CDR3 size: 17 residues. CDR3: CASSRVPGQGGDQPQHF. The CDR3 bases are TGTGCCAGCAGCCGAGTCCCGGGACAGGGAGGGGATCAGCCCCAGCATTTT.

The V gene is TRBV6-2 or TRBV6-3, the J gene TRBJ2-1; 10 bases fit TRBD2. V was pared by 5 bases and J by 9 bases, with 13 bases of the junction left unmatched. The CDR3 loop spans 16 amino acids. CDR1 and CDR2 from the germline V gene are MNHEY and SVGEGT. CDR3 nucleotides: TGTGCCAGCAGTGCCGGGACTAGCGCCGACGTGGGTGAGCAGTTCTTC. Amino acids: CASSAGTSADVGEQFF.

The sample holds a few counts of this clone. The genes are TRBV29-1 and TRBJ2-1; 8 positions agree with TRBD1. J gave up 8 bases and V 7 bases, and 10 bases lay outside the gene matches. The CDR3 contains 13 residues. The V gene's germline CDR1 is SQVTM and CDR2 ANQGSEA. As DNA, the CDR3 is TGCAGCGCCGACAGGGGATCAGTGTATGAGCAGTTCTTC. Its protein is CSADRGSVYEQFF.

The chain joins TRBV28 to TRBJ1-2; possibly TRBD1 for D (6 bases). The germline V and J ends were trimmed by 6 bases and 8 bases, with 19 bases remaining between them. The CDR3 spans 14 residues. Per the germline V gene, CDR1 is MDHEN and CDR2 is SYDVKM. CDR3 amino acids: CASRQDRPIGGYTF. CDR3 bases: TGTGCCAGCAGACAAGACAGGCCTATTGGGGGCTACACCTTC.

The rearrangement joins TRBV28 to TRBJ1-4; D remains ambiguous. The CDR3 consists of 14 residues. Germline CDR1 and CDR2: MDHEN and SYDVKM. The V and J ends lost 7 bases and 5 bases respectively, with 14 bases between them. The CDR3 DNA reads TGTGCCAGCACCCTCCGGGGTTGGAATGAAAAACTGTTTTTT. As protein: CASTLRGWNEKLFF.

This sequence joins TRBV27 and TRBJ1-5, with TRBD1 identical over 9 bases. This CDR3 region has 16 residues. Germline V lookup: CDR1 MNHEY, CDR2 SMNVEV (reference sequence). V trimming: 5 bases; J trimming: 3 bases; junction bases outside the gene matches: 8. Written as DNA, the CDR3 is TGTGCCAGCAGTGGAACGGGACAGGGTTACAATCAGCCCCAGCATTTT. Translating it yields CASSGTGQGYNQPQHF.

This chain links TRBV7-9 with TRBJ2-5; 10 nucleotides align to TRBD2. Germline V gives CDR1 SEHNR, CDR2 FQNEAQ (reference sequence). V was pared by 5 bases and J by 8 bases, with 17 bases of the junction left unmatched. This CDR3 has 17 residues. The DNA for the CDR3 is TGTGCCAGCAGCCCGAGCTTCAAGCGGGGGGGTCCTGGAACCCAGTACTTC. This codes for CASSPSFKRGGPGTQYF.

The V and J genes are TRBV7-2 and TRBJ2-7; 9 nucleotides line up with TRBD1. Germline trimming cut 0 bases from V and 4 bases from J; bases unmatched to any gene: 4. The CDR3 is 15 amino acids. CDR1 and CDR2 (germline): SGHTA, FQGNSA. The DNA for the CDR3 is TGTGCCAGCAGCTTAGCGGGACAGGGTGGGTACGAGCAGTACTTC. Protein product: CASSLAGQGGYEQYF. The full variable domain, completed using reference TRBV7-2 and TRBJ2-7, is GAGVSQSPSNKVTEKGKDVELRCDPISGHTALYWYRQSLGQGLEFLIYFQGNSAPDKSGLPSDRFSAERTGGSVSTLTIQRTQQEDSAVYLCASSLAGQGGYEQYFGPGTRLTVT.

This rearrangement joins TRBV28 to TRBJ2-5, with TRBD2 identical over 9 bases. The CDR3 runs 14 residues. With V trimmed by 2 bases and J by 8 bases, 6 bases remained unmatched. Per the germline V gene, CDR1 is MDHEN and CDR2 is SYDVKM. CDR3 in amino acids: CASSLASGIATQYF. CDR3 nucleotide sequence: TGTGCCAGCAGTTTAGCTAGCGGGATCGCTACCCAGTACTTC.

This clone occurred once. The chain employs TRBV10-3 and TRBJ1-5; 10 positions agree with TRBD1. J lost 6 bases, V lost 11 bases, and 10 bases had no gene match. This CDR3 spans 14 amino acids. Per germline, CDR1 ENHRY and CDR2 SYGVKD. CDR3 sequence: CASSRQGAGQPQHF. As DNA, the CDR3 is TGTGCCTCGTCGCGACAGGGGGCAGGTCAGCCCCAGCATTTT.

This sequence joins TRBV4-3 and TRBJ2-1; 7 bases are a match to TRBD2. The CDR3 runs to 16 residues. V shed 8 bases, J shed 6 bases, and the junction held 16 bases outside the gene matches. Germline V gene sequence: CDR1 LGHNA, CDR2 YSLEER. The CDR3 loop is CASQFHVTGGSNEQFF. For the CDR3, the DNA is TGCGCCAGCCAATTCCACGTTACCGGGGGGAGCAATGAGCAGTTCTTC.

The V gene is TRBV7-6, the J gene TRBJ1-5; D is perhaps TRBD1 (5 bases). The CDR3 extends over 17 amino acids. The germline V gene has CDR1 SGHVS and CDR2 FNYEAQ. V lost 1 base and J lost 2, with 15 bases in between. CDR3 DNA sequence: TGTGCCAGCAGCTTAGATGGTTATAGGGGTGGCAATCAGCCCCAGCATTTT. It translates to CASSLDGYRGGNQPQHF.

The chain recombines TRBV10-3 with TRBJ2-2; 12 nucleotides align to TRBD2. The CDR3 is made up of 15 amino acids. V lost 9 bases and J lost 3; bases outside the gene matches: 5. Germline CDR1 ENHRY, CDR2 SYGVKD. The CDR3 loop is CAMLTSGSDTGELFF. In DNA, the CDR3 is TGTGCCATGTTGACTAGCGGGAGTGACACCGGGGAGCTGTTTTTT.

This chain connects TRBV6-1 to TRBJ1-1; TRBD1 might be the D (6 bases). With 0 bases removed from V and 2 bases from J, the gap between germline ends came to 10 bases. The CDR3 length is 15 residues. Germline assignment: CDR1 MNHNS and CDR2 SASEGT. The CDR3 region has the DNA TGTGCCAGCAGTGAAGCCGGGGGGGGCAACACTGAAGCTTTCTTT. Amino acid sequence: CASSEAGGGNTEAFF.

As to this clone: Other DNA sequences within the sample encode an identical CDR3. The rearrangement uses TRBV5-1 and TRBJ2-3; 7 bases are a match to TRBD1. Losses at the gene ends were 4 bases for V and 0 bases for J; bases not matched to a gene: 2. Germline CDR1 SGHRS, CDR2 YFSETQ. CDR3 length: 14 residues. In nucleotides, the CDR3 is TGCGCCAGCAGCCCAGGGGGTAGCACAGATACGCAGTATTTT. It specifies CASSPGGSTDTQYF.

CDR3 protein: CASSSGTGKNQPQHF. In DNA, the CDR3 is TGTGCCAGCAGCTCTGGGACAGGGAAAAATCAGCCCCAGCATTTT. The chain joins TRBV7-9 to TRBJ1-5; TRBD1 matches at 9 bases. This CDR3 region has 15 residues. V shed 4 bases and J 4 bases; nucleotides not matched to a gene: 5. The germline V gene has CDR1 SEHNR and CDR2 FQNEAQ (reference sequence).

The chain links TRBV5-4 to TRBJ2-3, with TRBD1 matching 7 bases. This CDR3 has 17 residues. CDR1 and CDR2 (germline): SGHNT, YYREEE (reference sequence). V lost 6 bases and J lost 3; bases outside the gene matches: 16. This CDR3 reads CASTPARRQGRTDTQYF. DNA of the CDR3: TGTGCCAGCACTCCTGCCCGGCGACAGGGCCGAACAGATACGCAGTATTTT.

The CDR3 spells CSVDGDYGYTF. CDR3 nucleotides: TGCAGCGTTGATGGAGACTATGGCTACACCTTC. This chain connects TRBV29-1 to TRBJ1-2, with D hard to call. The length of the CDR3 is 11 residues. In germline, CDR1 is SQVTM, CDR2 ANQGSEA. Trimming stripped 3 bases from V and 3 bases from J, with 5 bases between.

This clone was seen a single time. This sequence joins TRBV3-1 (or the pseudogene TRBV3-2) and TRBJ1-4; 7 bases map to TRBD1. The germline gives CDR1 LGHDT, CDR2 YNNKEL (reference sequence). The J segment lost 5 bases and the V segment lost 1 base, leaving 4 bases of the junction unmatched. The CDR3 extends over 15 amino acids. This chain's CDR3 is CASSQGTTGNEKLFF. For the CDR3, the DNA is TGTGCCAGCAGCCAAGGTACGACAGGGAATGAAAAACTGTTTTTT.

V is TRBV6-2 or TRBV6-3 and J is TRBJ2-1; the match to TRBD2 covers 11 bases. The CDR3 has 15 residues. J was trimmed by 10 bases and V by 5 bases; bases with no gene match: 10. CDR1 is MNHEY, CDR2 SVGEGT, per germline. The CDR3 region is CASSHRLAGPTEQFF. The CDR3 nucleotides are TGTGCCAGCAGTCATCGACTAGCGGGGCCCACAGAGCAGTTCTTC.

The chain has TRBV2 and TRBJ1-2, with TRBD1 matching over 9 bases. V trimming: 5 bases; J trimming: 2 bases; junction bases outside the gene matches: 6. CDR3 length: 15 residues. Germline loops: CDR1 SNHLY, CDR2 FYNNEI. CDR3 nucleotides: TGTGCCAGCAGTCCTACAGGGACAGGGAACTATGGCTACACCTTC. Amino acids: CASSPTGTGNYGYTF.

The CDR3 sequence is CASSQAIGVQNSPLHF. The CDR3, as DNA: TGTGCCAGCAGCCAAGCTATAGGGGTTCAAAATTCACCCCTCCACTTT. This chain uses TRBV3-1 (or the pseudogene TRBV3-2) with TRBJ1-6; D is possibly TRBD1 (5 bases). Germline CDR1 LGHDT, CDR2 YNNKEL (reference sequence). The CDR3 totals 16 residues. V was shortened by 1 base and J by 7 bases, with 14 bases between the two germline ends.